This T cell receptor beta chain was captured in a study of cytomegalovirus exposure and HLA in healthy donors. Regarding this clone: What it recognizes is unknown.

60 Vbeta and 13 Jbeta primers were used in PCR. The method was immunoSEQ multiplex PCR; TCRdb's version includes in-frame clones alone and lacks a portion of them. The data show more than 95,000 clones, with around 80% seen just once and around 4.4% held by the top ten. Study findings and constraints: Most TCR sequences proved rare, with some public TCRs found in many donors.

This sequence originates from a man younger than 45 in good health and CMV-seropositive. The sample consisted of PBMCs.

The CDR3 DNA sequence: TGTGCCGGAAGGACACAGGGGGCATCTGAAGCTTTCTTT. It yields the protein CAGRTQGASEAFF. The chain has TRBV7-9 and TRBJ1-1; 9 bases fit TRBD1. V was clipped by 11 bases and J by 6 bases; unmatched bases: 10. Germline V CDR1 and CDR2: SEHNR, FQNEAQ (reference sequence). The CDR3 loop spans 13 amino acids.